One sample yielded the 20 T cell receptor beta chains listed below, sequenced in a study of OX40 agonist ivuxolimab in advanced cancers. The assay was immunoSEQ multiplex PCR, and TCRdb's table has in-frame clones only and misses some. Of around 20,000 clones in the sample, just over 85% were seen once. The specimen was CD4+ or CD8+ T cells sorted from blood, collected in a trial of the OX40 agonist ivuxolimab. Every receptor here comes from an adult with an advanced solid tumor such as melanoma, head and neck, liver or kidney cancer.

V usage is TRBV11-1 and J usage is TRBJ2-1; 12 nucleotides line up with TRBD2. This CDR3 is built from 12 residues. Germline V lookup: CDR1 SGHAT, CDR2 FQDESV (reference sequence). With V trimmed by 11 bases and J by 9 bases, 5 bases remained unmatched. The CDR3 nucleotides read TGTGCCTGCGGGACTAGCGGGCCTGAGCAGTTCTTC. As protein: CACGTSGPEQFF.

V is TRBV6-5 and J is TRBJ2-7; weak D call: TRBD1 (5 bases). The V and J ends lost 2 bases and 3 bases respectively, with 17 bases between them. The CDR3 is 16 amino acids. Germline V CDR1 and CDR2: MNHEY, SVGAGI. CDR3 sequence reads: CASSYDWGLPDYEQYF. The CDR3 coding sequence is TGTGCCAGCAGTTACGATTGGGGCCTTCCTGACTACGAGCAGTACTTC.

The chain recombines TRBV7-9 with TRBJ1-1, with D unresolved. Germline lookup yields CDR1 SEHNR and CDR2 FQNEAQ (reference sequence). This CDR3 contains 13 residues. Between the trimmed V and J ends, which lost 2 bases and 6 bases, there was a span of 10 bases. DNA of the CDR3: TGTGCCAGCAGCTTATTGCGGCAGTCTGAAGCTTTCTTT. This codes for CASSLLRQSEAFF.

This clone appeared once. J is TRBJ2-3 and V is TRBV18; D call uncertain. Germline V gives CDR1 KGHSH, CDR2 LQKENI. CDR3 length equals 13 residues. The V and J ends lost 1 base and 3 bases respectively, with 5 bases between them. The CDR3 spells CASSPRTTDTQYF. The DNA of the CDR3 is TGTGCCAGCTCACCACGAACAACAGATACGCAGTATTTT.

The chain has TRBV19 and TRBJ2-7, with a possible D match to TRBD1 (6 bases). The CDR3 extends over 16 amino acids. V was clipped by 0 bases and J by 5 bases, with 17 bases between them. Germline CDR1 and CDR2: LNHDA and SQIVND (reference sequence). This chain's CDR3 is CASSIDLTIQGHEQYF. The CDR3 bases are TGTGCCAGTAGTATAGATCTCACAATACAGGGCCACGAGCAGTACTTC.

The genes are TRBV5-6 and TRBJ1-2, with 7 positions matching TRBD1. The ends lost 4 bases at V and 1 base at J; junction bases unmatched: 10. The CDR3 has 16 amino acids. Germline-derived CDR1 and CDR2 are SGHDT and YYEEEE. CDR3 loop: CASSRGSAGGNYGYTF. CDR3 bases: TGTGCCAGCAGCCGAGGCTCGGCAGGGGGTAACTATGGCTACACCTTC.

There are a few counts of this clone. In DNA, the CDR3 is TGTGCCAGTACAGGGGCGGATTCACCCCTCCACTTT. This translates into CASTGADSPLHF. V usage is TRBV19 and J usage is TRBJ1-6; possibly TRBD1 for D (6 bases). Germline V gene data show CDR1 as LNHDA and CDR2 as SQIVND (reference sequence). V lost 7 bases to trimming and J lost 8 bases, with 9 bases between them. The length of the CDR3 is 12 residues.

The V call is TRBV29-1, the J call TRBJ1-3, with D possibly being TRBD1 (5 bases). In germline, CDR1 is SQVTM, CDR2 ANQGSEA. Trimming removed 6 bases from V and 2 bases from J, with 8 bases in between. The CDR3 contains 12 residues. The CDR3 loop reads CSVGVTGNTIYF. In DNA form, the CDR3 reads TGCAGCGTGGGGGTAACTGGAAACACCATATATTTT. Supplemented by reference TRBV29-1 and TRBJ1-3, the full variable domain reads SAVISQKPSRDICQRGTSLTIQCQVDSQVTMMFWYRQQPGQSLTLIATANQGSEATYESGFVIDKFPISRPNLTFSTLTVSNMSPEDSSIYLCSVGVTGNTIYFGEGSWLTVV.

The chain links TRBV9 to TRBJ2-7; TRBD2 matches at 7 bases. Per the germline V gene, CDR1 is SGDLS and CDR2 is YYNGEE. CDR3 length: 14 residues. The V segment lost 8 bases and the J segment 1 base; nucleotides outside the gene matches: 9. CDR3 amino acids: CASPRTSSSYEQYF. The CDR3 DNA is TGTGCCAGTCCGCGGACTAGTAGTTCCTACGAGCAGTACTTC.

The gene calls are TRBV5-1 and TRBJ1-2; 8 bases match TRBD1. The germline V gene has CDR1 SGHRS and CDR2 YFSETQ. This CDR3 region has 13 residues. Trimming removed 5 bases from V and 3 bases from J; junction bases left unmatched: 3. The CDR3 is CASRGQEDYGYTF. CDR3 coding DNA: TGCGCCAGCAGGGGACAGGAAGACTATGGCTACACCTTC.

The chain carries TRBV5-1 and TRBJ2-7; D unclear. Germline-derived CDR1 and CDR2 are SGHRS and YFSETQ. This CDR3 has 12 residues. V was trimmed by 5 bases and J by 3 bases, leaving 9 bases between them. The CDR3 reads CASRADLYEQYF. CDR3 sequence (DNA): TGCGCCAGCAGAGCAGACCTCTACGAGCAGTACTTC.

This clone showed up just once. The gene calls are TRBV10-3 and TRBJ1-2; D perhaps matches TRBD1 (6 bases). V lost 3 bases to trimming and J lost 2 bases, with 13 bases between them. Germline V lookup: CDR1 ENHRY, CDR2 SYGVKD. CDR3 size: 15 residues. CDR3 in DNA: TGTGCCATCAGTGATAGGGACACCTTGAACTATGGCTACACCTTC. It encodes CAISDRDTLNYGYTF.

The chain is built from TRBV6-1 and TRBJ2-7; D not resolved. The V end was cut by 4 bases, the J end by 0 bases, with 10 bases between. CDR3 length: 14 residues. The germline gives CDR1 MNHNS, CDR2 SASEGT. This CDR3 is CASSARVSSYEQYF. In DNA, the CDR3 is TGTGCCAGCAGTGCTAGGGTGAGCTCCTACGAGCAGTACTTC.

The rearrangement uses TRBV7-2 and TRBJ2-1; 15 positions agree with TRBD2. This CDR3 is 18 amino acids long. The germline V gene has CDR1 SGHTA and CDR2 FQGNSA. J gave up 0 bases and V 5 bases, and 5 bases lay outside the gene matches. CDR3 in amino acids: CASSGGTSGGSSYNEQFF. Here the CDR3 DNA reads TGTGCCAGCAGCGGCGGGACTAGCGGGGGGAGCTCCTACAATGAGCAGTTCTTC.

The J gene is TRBJ1-2, the V gene TRBV6-5; D might be TRBD1 (6 bases). V lost 10 bases, J lost 1 base, and 13 bases lay in between. The germline gives CDR1 MNHEY, CDR2 SVGAGI. This CDR3 region has 13 residues. As DNA, the CDR3 is TGTGCCACTAGGACAGACCTTAACTATGGCTACACCTTC. This encodes CATRTDLNYGYTF.

The chain joins TRBV29-1 to TRBJ2-7; TRBD2 agrees at 9 bases. Germline loops: CDR1 SQVTM, CDR2 ANQGSEA. Germline trimming cut 3 bases from V and 0 bases from J; bases unmatched to any gene: 3. The CDR3 consists of 14 residues. This CDR3 is CSVEKRGASYEQYF. The CDR3 DNA reads TGCAGCGTTGAGAAGCGGGGGGCCTCCTACGAGCAGTACTTC.

The chain employs TRBV2 and TRBJ2-7; 7 bases are a match to TRBD1. The germline V gene has CDR1 SNHLY and CDR2 FYNNEI. CDR3 size: 12 residues. After removal of 6 bases from V and 4 bases from J, the junction contained 3 bases not matched to a gene. The CDR3 spells CASSLTGYEQYF. The CDR3 bases are TGTGCCAGCAGCCTGACAGGGTACGAGCAGTACTTC.

The chain joins TRBV5-1 to TRBJ2-5; D remains ambiguous. Germline assignment: CDR1 SGHRS and CDR2 YFSETQ. The ends were cut back, 5 bases at V and 4 bases at J, with 15 bases in the middle. There are 14 residues in the CDR3. The CDR3 protein is CASRPTVGGETQYF. CDR3 nucleotides: TGCGCCAGCAGGCCAACGGTCGGCGGAGAGACCCAGTACTTC. Filled out from reference TRBV5-1 and TRBJ2-5, the complete variable domain reads KAGVTQTPRYLIKTRGQQVTLSCSPISGHRSVSWYQQTPGQGLQFLFEYFSETQRNKGNFPGRFSGRQFSNSRSEMNVSTLELGDSALYLCASRPTVGGETQYFGPGTRLLVL.

Remarks on this clone: A clone one base away is much larger, so this may be a read error. Other DNA sequences in this sample translate to the same CDR3. The CDR3 DNA is TGTGCCTGGGGGTTGGATACGCAGTATTTT. As protein: CAWGLDTQYF. The genes are TRBV30 and TRBJ2-3; D ambiguous. Looked up from germline, CDR1 is GTSNPN and CDR2 is SVGIG (reference sequence). Trimming removed 5 bases at V and 6 bases at J, with 6 bases between. The CDR3 runs to 10 residues.

The genes are TRBV6-5 and TRBJ2-3; D remains unclear. This CDR3 has 14 residues. Looked up from germline, CDR1 is MNHEY and CDR2 is SVGAGI. Trimming took 0 bases from V and 1 from J, leaving 5 bases between them. As DNA, the CDR3 is TGTGCCAGCAGTTACTCCCCGGGCACAGATACGCAGTATTTT. Its protein is CASSYSPGTDTQYF.